These T cell receptor beta chains were read from a single sample in a study of CD8 T cells in ankylosing spondylitis. TCRdb re-called the 5' RACE reads through MiXCR, storing one row per CDR3 protein. The data show over 450,000 distinct CDR3 sequences, more than 9.5% seen once. Sequenced: blood, either unsorted or a sorted T cell fraction (not recorded which). Receptors originate from a male donor with ankylosing spondylitis. Both conserved end residues are part of each CDR3. D genes are given only for firm matches. Rows may omit the clone size; those that give it use once, few, many or a size class.

abundance: many
v_gene: TRBV14
d_gene: -
j_gene: TRBJ2-2
CDR3aa: CASSQDWAGYTGELFF
CDR3nt: TGTGCCAGCAGCCAAGATTGGGCGGGGTACACCGGGGAGCTGTTTTTT

abundance: -
v_gene: TRBV9
d_gene: TRBD2
j_gene: TRBJ2-1
CDR3aa: CASSPPGKLAGAEQFF
CDR3nt: TGTGCCAGCAGCCCCCCAGGTAAATTAGCGGGAGCTGAGCAGTTCTTC

abundance: few
v_gene: TRBV15
d_gene: -
j_gene: TRBJ2-5
CDR3aa: CATSRTVSQETQYF
CDR3nt: TGTGCCACCAGCAGAACAGTCAGCCAAGAGACCCAGTACTTC

abundance: -
v_gene: TRBV12-5
d_gene: TRBD2
j_gene: TRBJ2-1
CDR3aa: CASGPGLEYGEQFF
CDR3nt: TGTGCTAGTGGCCCGGGACTAGAGTATGGGGAGCAGTTCTTC

abundance: many
v_gene: TRBV19
d_gene: TRBD2
j_gene: TRBJ2-2
CDR3aa: CASMGLAGTGELFF
CDR3nt: TGTGCCAGTATGGGCCTAGCGGGCACCGGGGAGCTGTTTTTT

abundance: -
v_gene: TRBV14
d_gene: -
j_gene: TRBJ2-1
CDR3aa: CASSQYRVSHEQFF
CDR3nt: TGTGCCAGCAGCCAATATAGGGTTAGCCATGAGCAGTTCTTC

abundance: many
v_gene: TRBV5-1
d_gene: -
j_gene: TRBJ2-1
CDR3aa: CASRWVGGPSDEQFF
CDR3nt: TGCGCCAGCCGATGGGTGGGAGGCCCCTCGGATGAGCAGTTCTTC

abundance: many
v_gene: TRBV20-1
d_gene: -
j_gene: TRBJ2-2
CDR3aa: CSAREDTGELFF
CDR3nt: TGCAGTGCTAGAGAGGACACCGGGGAGCTGTTTTTT

abundance: -
v_gene: TRBV5-1
d_gene: TRBD2
j_gene: TRBJ2-6
CDR3aa: CASRVAGGPSGANVLTF
CDR3nt: TGCGCCAGCAGGGTAGCGGGAGGGCCTTCTGGGGCCAACGTCCTGACTTTC

abundance: -
v_gene: TRBV20-1
d_gene: TRBD1
j_gene: TRBJ1-2
CDR3aa: CSARERTGSDYGYTF
CDR3nt: TGCAGTGCTAGAGAACGGACAGGGAGTGACTATGGCTACACCTTC

abundance: -
v_gene: TRBV27
d_gene: -
j_gene: TRBJ1-5
CDR3aa: CASSPQYNQPQHF
CDR3nt: TGTGCCAGCAGTCCACAGTACAATCAGCCCCAGCATTTT

abundance: -
v_gene: TRBV5-1
d_gene: -
j_gene: TRBJ1-1
CDR3aa: CASSLEGYEAFF
CDR3nt: TGCGCCAGCAGCTTGGAAGGGTATGAAGCTTTCTTT

abundance: -
v_gene: TRBV30
d_gene: TRBD1
j_gene: TRBJ2-7
CDR3aa: CAWSWTGSTKQYF
CDR3nt: TGTGCCTGGAGTTGGACAGGATCTACGAAGCAGTACTTC

abundance: -
v_gene: TRBV5-1
d_gene: -
j_gene: TRBJ1-5
CDR3aa: CASSLDSHEGQPQHF
CDR3nt: TGCGCCAGCAGCTTGGATAGCCACGAAGGTCAGCCCCAGCATTTT

abundance: -
v_gene: TRBV6-2/TRBV6-3
d_gene: TRBD1
j_gene: TRBJ2-3
CDR3aa: CASSSPTKTGLSSDTQYF
CDR3nt: TGTGCCAGCAGTTCTCCAACTAAGACAGGGCTTTCATCAGATACGCAGTATTTT

abundance: few
v_gene: TRBV10-3
d_gene: -
j_gene: TRBJ2-1
CDR3aa: CAIRPGPPVGDEQFF
CDR3nt: TGTGCCATCAGGCCGGGACCTCCGGTAGGGGATGAGCAGTTCTTC

abundance: few
v_gene: TRBV11-2
d_gene: -
j_gene: TRBJ2-1
CDR3aa: CASSPRRVNEQFF
CDR3nt: TGTGCCAGCAGCCCCCGTCGGGTCAATGAGCAGTTCTTC

abundance: -
v_gene: TRBV12-3/TRBV12-4
d_gene: -
j_gene: TRBJ2-2
CDR3aa: CASSRGPFNTGELFF
CDR3nt: TGTGCCAGTAGCCGCGGACCCTTTAACACCGGGGAGCTGTTTTTT

abundance: many
v_gene: TRBV28
d_gene: TRBD1
j_gene: TRBJ2-1
CDR3aa: CASSLGGNRGNEQFF
CDR3nt: TGTGCCAGCAGTTTAGGGGGTAACAGGGGAAATGAGCAGTTCTTC

abundance: many
v_gene: TRBV7-2
d_gene: -
j_gene: TRBJ1-4
CDR3aa: CASSLDPRGNEKLFF
CDR3nt: TGTGCCAGCAGCTTAGACCCCCGAGGAAATGAAAAACTGTTTTTT

abundance: -
v_gene: TRBV18
d_gene: -
j_gene: TRBJ1-2
CDR3aa: CASSPRESNYGYTF
CDR3nt: TGTGCCAGCTCACCACGGGAGTCTAACTATGGCTACACCTTC

abundance: -
v_gene: TRBV20-1
d_gene: -
j_gene: TRBJ2-7
CDR3aa: CSARNGGDEQYF
CDR3nt: TGCAGTGCTAGAAACGGAGGGGACGAGCAGTACTTC

abundance: few
v_gene: TRBV3-1
d_gene: -
j_gene: TRBJ2-1
CDR3aa: CASSRGGGIDEQFF
CDR3nt: TGTGCCAGCAGCCGAGGAGGGGGAATCGATGAGCAGTTCTTC

abundance: few
v_gene: TRBV20-1
d_gene: -
j_gene: TRBJ1-2
CDR3aa: CSARLSGPGGYTF
CDR3nt: TGCAGTGCTAGACTATCTGGACCCGGGGGCTACACCTTC

abundance: few
v_gene: TRBV20-1
d_gene: TRBD2
j_gene: TRBJ2-7
CDR3aa: CSARDLAAPPPYEQYF
CDR3nt: TGCAGTGCTAGGGACCTAGCGGCGCCGCCCCCCTACGAGCAGTACTTC

abundance: few
v_gene: TRBV24-1
d_gene: -
j_gene: TRBJ2-3
CDR3aa: CATSDFLGGPSSTDTQYF
CDR3nt: TGTGCCACCAGTGATTTCCTGGGGGGACCCAGCTCGACAGATACGCAGTATTTT

abundance: few
v_gene: TRBV20-1
d_gene: TRBD2
j_gene: TRBJ2-1
CDR3aa: CSASPPGTSGTSEQFF
CDR3nt: TGCAGTGCTAGTCCGCCAGGGACTAGCGGGACCAGCGAGCAGTTCTTC

abundance: -
v_gene: TRBV11-3
d_gene: TRBD2
j_gene: TRBJ2-3
CDR3aa: CASSPEGLAGSTDTQYF
CDR3nt: TGTGCCAGCAGCCCGGAAGGACTAGCGGGCTCCACAGATACGCAGTATTTT

abundance: many
v_gene: TRBV10-3
d_gene: -
j_gene: TRBJ2-3
CDR3aa: CAIREGLDTDTQYF
CDR3nt: TGTGCCATCAGGGAGGGCCTCGACACAGATACGCAGTATTTT

abundance: -
v_gene: TRBV5-1
d_gene: -
j_gene: TRBJ2-7
CDR3aa: CASSLEEFSYEQYF
CDR3nt: TGCGCCAGCAGCTTGGAGGAGTTTTCCTACGAGCAGTACTTC

abundance: -
v_gene: TRBV7-9
d_gene: -
j_gene: TRBJ1-2
CDR3aa: CASSLKEGGTF
CDR3nt: TGTGCCAGCAGCCTAAAAGAAGGGGGGACCTTC

abundance: few
v_gene: TRBV11-2
d_gene: -
j_gene: TRBJ2-3
CDR3aa: CASSFNLANPTDTQYF
CDR3nt: TGTGCCAGCAGCTTCAACCTAGCAAACCCCACAGATACGCAGTATTTT

abundance: few
v_gene: TRBV18
d_gene: -
j_gene: TRBJ1-1
CDR3aa: CASSPESGNTEAFF
CDR3nt: TGTGCCAGCTCACCTGAAAGCGGGAACACTGAAGCTTTCTTT

abundance: many
v_gene: TRBV2
d_gene: -
j_gene: TRBJ2-1
CDR3aa: CASSEMAEQFF
CDR3nt: TGTGCCAGCAGTGAAATGGCGGAGCAGTTCTTC

abundance: few
v_gene: TRBV2
d_gene: TRBD2
j_gene: TRBJ2-1
CDR3aa: CASSPTGTSGRGEQFF
CDR3nt: TGTGCCAGCAGTCCGACCGGGACTAGCGGGAGAGGTGAGCAGTTCTTC

abundance: -
v_gene: TRBV20-1
d_gene: TRBD1
j_gene: TRBJ1-4
CDR3aa: CSARSRGQEGWTNEKLFF
CDR3nt: TGCAGTGCTAGATCCCGGGGACAGGAAGGTTGGACTAATGAAAAACTGTTTTTT

abundance: -
v_gene: TRBV20-1
d_gene: -
j_gene: TRBJ1-5
CDR3aa: CSASRGSNQPQHF
CDR3nt: TGCAGTGCTAGCAGGGGAAGCAATCAGCCCCAGCATTTT

abundance: few
v_gene: TRBV4-2
d_gene: -
j_gene: TRBJ2-7
CDR3aa: CASSQDPGLSYEQYF
CDR3nt: TGTGCCAGCAGCCAAGACCCCGGGCTATCCTACGAGCAGTACTTC

abundance: many
v_gene: TRBV5-1
d_gene: -
j_gene: TRBJ2-3
CDR3aa: CASSLNTDTQYF
CDR3nt: TGTGCCAGCAGCCTCAATACAGATACGCAGTATTTT